In its sample, the clone carrying this T cell receptor (beta chain) was seen a few times. Its specificity is not known. Germline assignment: CDR1 LNHDA and CDR2 SQIVND (reference sequence). Trimming removed 5 bases at V and 3 bases at J, with 7 bases between. The CDR3 is 13 amino acids. Profiled with immunoSEQ multiplex PCR; TCRdb holds only in-frame clones, not every one. Here the sample spans 250,000 to 400,000 clones, approximately 88% being singletons. This entry comes from a study of cytomegalovirus exposure and HLA in healthy donors. Overall study findings and caveats: In the approximately 130 validation repertoires, a later analysis found that first-cohort TCR clusters tended to co-occur. The study flagged roughly 150 TCR beta chains as cytomegalovirus-associated.

The TCR comes from a man younger than 40 in good health and CMV-seronegative. The sample was PBMCs. The chain links TRBV19 to TRBJ2-2, with D perhaps TRBD2 (6 bases). The CDR3 DNA follows: TGTGCCAGTAGTGGCGGGGACACCGGGGAGCTGTTTTTT. Encoded protein: CASSGGDTGELFF.